These T cell receptor beta chains were read from a single sample in a study of cytomegalovirus exposure and HLA in healthy donors. Some clones are missing from TCRdb's copy, which holds only in-frame ones; the method was immunoSEQ multiplex PCR. The table shows tens of thousands of clones, with roughly 73% occurring only once. Input material: PBMCs. The receptors stem from a man aged 35 to 55 in good health and CMV-seronegative. The CDR3 runs from the conserved cysteine through the conserved F or W. The D gene is left open where the match is weak. Size is stated for part of the rows, as once, few or many counts, or as a class when the clone is expanded.

>TRBV30|TRBJ1-1|TRBD1|NA
TGTGCCTGGAGAGGAGGACAGGGGACTGAAGCTTTCTTT
CAWRGGQGTEAFF
>TRBV5-1|TRBJ2-7|NA|NA
TGCGCCAGCAGCTTGGTCTTAGCCAGGGACTTCTCCGAGCAGTACTTC
CASSLVLARDFSEQYF
>TRBV6-5|TRBJ2-3|NA|NA
TGTGCCAGCAGCTACACCGGGCCCGGGGCAGATACGCAGTATTTT
CASSYTGPGADTQYF
>TRBV6-1|TRBJ1-2|TRBD1|NA
TGTGCCAGCAGTGGGGGGTCCGGACAGGGGGCGTATAGCTACACCTTC
CASSGGSGQGAYSYTF
>TRBV5-1|TRBJ2-1|TRBD1|NA
TGCGCCAGCAGCTCAGGACAGGGCGGCTACAATGAGCAGTTCTTC
CASSSGQGGYNEQFF
>TRBV9|TRBJ1-2|NA|NA
TGTGCCAGCAGCGTAGATTCGACAGTTACTAACTATGGCTACACCTTC
CASSVDSTVTNYGYTF
>TRBV30|TRBJ2-1|TRBD2|NA
TGTGCCTGGAGTCCCTTAACGGGAGGGCCGAGTGAGCAGTTCTTC
CAWSPLTGGPSEQFF
>TRBV11-2|TRBJ1-4|TRBD1|NA
TGTGCCAGCAGCTCGACAGGGGCAACTAATGAAAAACTGTTTTTT
CASSSTGATNEKLFF
>TRBV18|TRBJ1-5|NA|few
TGTGCCAGCTCAACCGGGGTTTTCCAGCCCCAGCATTTT
CASSTGVFQPQHF
>TRBV28|TRBJ1-2|NA|NA
TGTGCCAGCAGTGCGGCGGACACCTACTATGGCTACACCTTC
CASSAADTYYGYTF
>TRBV6-5|TRBJ1-2|TRBD1|NA
TGTGCCAGCAGTTACACCAGACAGGGGTACTATGGCTACACCTTC
CASSYTRQGYYGYTF
>TRBV5-1|TRBJ2-2|NA|NA
TGCGCCAGCAGCTTGCTAGGCCAGAACACCGGGGAGCTGTTTTTT
CASSLLGQNTGELFF
>TRBV28|TRBJ2-7|TRBD2|NA
TGTGCCAGCAGTTTATATTTAACCGGCGGAATGGGCGGGAGTTTCCGCGAGCAGTACTTC
CASSLYLTGGMGGSFREQYF
>TRBV7-6|TRBJ1-6|TRBD1|NA
TGTGCCAGCAGCCTACAGGGGTACAATTCACCCCTCCACTTT
CASSLQGYNSPLHF
>TRBV5-1|TRBJ2-5|NA|NA
TGCGCCAGCAGCTTGGGGACACAGTACCAAGAGACCCAGTACTTC
CASSLGTQYQETQYF
>TRBV9|TRBJ2-1|TRBD2|once
TGTGCCAGCAGCGTAGGAGGTAGCGGGAGCACCAATGAGCAGTTCTTC
CASSVGGSGSTNEQFF
>TRBV7-2|TRBJ1-6|NA|few
TGTGCCAGCAGCTACCATTCCAGGGTTTCACCCCTCCACTTT
CASSYHSRVSPLHF
>TRBV28|TRBJ1-1|NA|NA
TGTGCCAGCAGTTTGGCGGAGATTAACACTGAAGCTTTCTTT
CASSLAEINTEAFF
>TRBV7-6|TRBJ2-7|TRBD2|once
TGTGCCAGCAGTTCCCTCCCGCGGACTAGCGGGAGCTCCTACGAGCAGTACTTC
CASSSLPRTSGSSYEQYF
>TRBV6-1|TRBJ1-1|NA|NA
TGTGCCAGCAGTTTGCGGGGAGCTGAAGCTTTCTTT
CASSLRGAEAFF